The rows below give T cell receptor beta chains drawn from one sample of a study of blood T cell repertoires in COVID-19. TCRdb's table, derived via immunoSEQ multiplex PCR, lists solely in-frame clones and lacks some. The sample has about 120,000 clones; 79% are singletons. Sequenced input: peripheral blood. Source of these receptors: a man aged 35 to 55 with active or convalescent COVID-19. Both conserved end residues are trimmed from each CDR3.

J gene: TRBJ1-1; V gene: TRBV9; CDR3 protein: ASSGESQGSTEAF
J gene: TRBJ1-4; V gene: TRBV6-1; CDR3 protein: ASSEAGGRTNEKLF
J gene: TRBJ2-3; V gene: TRBV18; CDR3 protein: ASSPGQGALDTQY
J gene: TRBJ1-1; V gene: TRBV7-6; CDR3 protein: ASSAARGGTNTEAF
J gene: TRBJ2-5; V gene: TRBV6-5; CDR3 protein: ASSYGGGLQETQY
J gene: TRBJ1-5; V gene: TRBV7-6; CDR3 protein: ASSPSILGQPQH
J gene: TRBJ1-4; V gene: TRBV29-1; CDR3 protein: SVDVSGSTNEKLF
J gene: TRBJ1-5; V gene: TRBV4-2; CDR3 protein: ASSQEVQGLSGQPQH
J gene: TRBJ1-2; V gene: TRBV25-1; CDR3 protein: ASSSFTGTGGGYGYT
J gene: TRBJ2-2; V gene: TRBV28; CDR3 protein: ALGGGDTGELF
J gene: TRBJ1-6; V gene: TRBV5-1; CDR3 protein: ASSWTADNSPLH
J gene: TRBJ2-1; V gene: TRBV3-1/TRBV3-2; CDR3 protein: ASSPKVPAGAWYNEQF
J gene: TRBJ1-2; V gene: TRBV2; CDR3 protein: ASVVQPSYGYT
J gene: TRBJ1-2; V gene: TRBV3-1/TRBV3-2; CDR3 protein: ASSPTGYGYT
J gene: TRBJ1-2; V gene: TRBV28; CDR3 protein: ASSLRQSYGYT
J gene: TRBJ2-6; V gene: TRBV18; CDR3 protein: ASSPPTGGISGANVLT
J gene: TRBJ2-7; V gene: TRBV29-1; CDR3 protein: SVEGQGSHEQY
J gene: TRBJ1-2; V gene: TRBV6-2/TRBV6-3; CDR3 protein: ASSYSIQAYGYT
J gene: TRBJ1-1; V gene: TRBV19; CDR3 protein: ASSPGGTENTEAF
J gene: TRBJ1-1; V gene: TRBV5-1; CDR3 protein: ASSLRAGPEAF
J gene: TRBJ1-4; V gene: TRBV2; CDR3 protein: ACTRGGNEKLF
J gene: TRBJ1-5; V gene: TRBV6-5; CDR3 protein: ASSSSQGSQPQH
J gene: TRBJ1-6; V gene: TRBV6-2/TRBV6-3; CDR3 protein: ASSSTSTLRRESSPLH
J gene: TRBJ1-1; V gene: TRBV5-4; CDR3 protein: ASSGAGAMNTEAF
J gene: TRBJ2-2; V gene: TRBV6-2/TRBV6-3; CDR3 protein: ASSYSVGGNTGELF
J gene: TRBJ1-2; V gene: TRBV6-1; CDR3 protein: ASSEGGQNYGYT
J gene: TRBJ2-7; V gene: TRBV5-4; CDR3 protein: ASSLEQGGFEQY
J gene: TRBJ1-2; V gene: TRBV11-2; CDR3 protein: ASSLAGTGGQGGYT
J gene: TRBJ2-3; V gene: TRBV7-9; CDR3 protein: ASSPMGRGPPGTDTQY
J gene: TRBJ1-2; V gene: TRBV4-2; CDR3 protein: ASSQGTGDYGYT
J gene: TRBJ2-1; V gene: TRBV10-3; CDR3 protein: AIRDPTGIKKYNEQF
J gene: TRBJ1-1; V gene: TRBV10-2; CDR3 protein: ASSNVMGGRTEAF
J gene: TRBJ2-7; V gene: TRBV11-2; CDR3 protein: ASSLGQGTNEQY
J gene: TRBJ2-3; V gene: TRBV10-3; CDR3 protein: AIEGVGADTQY
J gene: TRBJ2-7; V gene: TRBV7-9; CDR3 protein: ASTIQGSPYEQY
J gene: TRBJ1-2; V gene: TRBV2; CDR3 protein: AREVTASYGYT
J gene: TRBJ2-5; V gene: TRBV20-1; CDR3 protein: SGAHQETQY
J gene: TRBJ2-1; V gene: TRBV4-1; CDR3 protein: ASSQDERNEQF
J gene: TRBJ2-5; V gene: TRBV5-1; CDR3 protein: ASSPGTEETQY
J gene: TRBJ2-1; V gene: TRBV6-1; CDR3 protein: ASSEVSGGYNEQF
J gene: TRBJ1-2; V gene: TRBV7-3; CDR3 protein: ASSPDSYGYT
J gene: TRBJ2-3; V gene: TRBV3-1/TRBV3-2; CDR3 protein: ASSLLDTQY
J gene: TRBJ2-5; V gene: TRBV25-1; CDR3 protein: ASRLTGGVQETQY
J gene: TRBJ1-6; V gene: TRBV6-1; CDR3 protein: ASSDHRGGNNSPLH
J gene: TRBJ1-1; V gene: TRBV19; CDR3 protein: ATSVQVNTEAF
J gene: TRBJ1-1; V gene: TRBV5-1; CDR3 protein: ASSPTRGPGNTEAF
J gene: TRBJ2-1; V gene: TRBV11-2; CDR3 protein: ASSSQVSNEQF
J gene: TRBJ2-3; V gene: TRBV30; CDR3 protein: AWSVEVAGGLDTQY
J gene: TRBJ1-2; V gene: TRBV5-1; CDR3 protein: ASSSGGTGAGYT
J gene: TRBJ2-7; V gene: TRBV20-1; CDR3 protein: SARSGHEQY
J gene: TRBJ1-4; V gene: TRBV30; CDR3 protein: AWAQTGGNEKLF
J gene: TRBJ2-3; V gene: TRBV3-1/TRBV3-2; CDR3 protein: ASSLAGGTDTQY
J gene: TRBJ1-1; V gene: TRBV6-5; CDR3 protein: ASSPGLTGTEAF
J gene: TRBJ2-1; V gene: TRBV28; CDR3 protein: ASRRTSGSYNEQF
J gene: TRBJ2-7; V gene: TRBV20-1; CDR3 protein: SASPRTSGSWHEQY